The 6 T cell receptor beta chains below all came from one sample that was sequenced in a study of persistence of HIV-infected CD4 T cells. Stimulation used about 10 ug/mL lysate from CMV-infected fibroblasts. Responding CD4+ T cells were sorted by upregulation of both CD40 ligand and CD69. Sequencing used immunoSEQ version 4 in survey mode. The protocol was immunoSEQ multiplex PCR, while the TCRdb copy is restricted to in-frame clones and leaves out a portion. This sample yields about 21,000 clones, of which more than 75% are seen a single time; 6.8% belongs to the top ten. Their antigens remain unidentified. The sample consisted of CD4+ T cells sorted from PBMCs after roughly 18-hour stimulation, taken from a patient who received antiretroviral therapy. These receptors all come from an adult man with HIV who was CMV-seropositive.

V gene TRBV7-3 combines with J gene TRBJ1-2, with TRBD1 as a possible D gene (6 bases). The CDR3 has 15 amino acids. V was shortened by 0 bases and J by 3 bases, with 11 bases between the two germline ends. From germline, CDR1 is SGHTA and CDR2 FQGTGA. The CDR3 loop is CASSLTGPGDYGYTF. The DNA for the CDR3 is TGTGCCAGCAGCTTAACTGGCCCAGGGGACTATGGCTACACCTTC. The complete variable domain, with remaining parts taken from reference TRBV7-3 and TRBJ1-2, reads GAGVSQTPSNKVTEKGKYVELRCDPISGHTALYWYRQSLGQGPEFLIYFQGTGAADDSGLPNDRFFAVRPEGSVSTLKIQRTERGDSAVYLCASSLTGPGDYGYTFGSGTRLTVV.

The rearrangement joins TRBV28 to TRBJ1-3; 8 nucleotides match TRBD1. V dropped 6 bases and J dropped 4; count of bases not matched to a gene: 8. This CDR3 contains 15 residues. Germline assignment: CDR1 MDHEN and CDR2 SYDVKM. Written as DNA, the CDR3 is TGTGCCAGCAGGACGCAGGGGGCGCGCGGAAACACCATATATTTT. The encoded protein is CASRTQGARGNTIYF.

This clone was picked up a small number of times. The J gene is TRBJ2-3, the V gene TRBV19; no clear D gene. CDR3 length equals 15 residues. Germline values: CDR1 LNHDA, CDR2 SQIVND (reference sequence). The ends were cut back, 3 bases at V and 6 bases at J, with 16 bases in the middle. CDR3 bases: TGTGCCAGTAGTATTGCATTTGGAGCAGTCGATACGCAGTATTTT. It codes for CASSIAFGAVDTQYF.

The chain has TRBV19 and TRBJ2-7, with D possibly being TRBD1 (5 bases). V lost 11 bases to trimming and J lost 2 bases, with 16 bases between them. This CDR3 spans 13 amino acids. CDR1 and CDR2 from the germline V gene are LNHDA and SQIVND (reference sequence). Here the CDR3 DNA reads TGTGCCTCTTGCCCCGACAGCACCTACGAGCAGTACTTC. This gives the protein CASCPDSTYEQYF.

V is TRBV28 and J is TRBJ2-1; 11 nucleotides align to TRBD2. CDR1 is MDHEN, CDR2 SYDVKM, per germline. This CDR3 comprises 14 residues. V lost 5 bases and J lost 8; bases outside the gene matches: 5. The chain's CDR3 is CASSIAGGRDEQFF. CDR3 in DNA: TGTGCCAGCAGTATAGCGGGGGGGCGGGATGAGCAGTTCTTC. The full variable domain, its missing parts supplied by reference TRBV28 and TRBJ2-1, is DVKVTQSSRYLVKRTGEKVFLECVQDMDHENMFWYRQDPGLGLRLIYFSYDVKMKEKGDIPEGYSVSREKKERFSLILESASTNQTSMYLCASSIAGGRDEQFFGPGTRLTVL.

The chain uses TRBV5-4 and TRBJ2-2, with D possibly being TRBD1 or TRBD2 (5 bases each). Germline CDR1 reads SGHNT; CDR2 reads YYREEE (reference sequence). The CDR3 loop spans 13 amino acids. V shed 4 bases and J shed 8 bases, with 12 bases lying between them. CDR3: CASSARGGGELFF. Written as DNA, the CDR3 is TGTGCCAGCAGCGCGAGGGGTGGGGGGGAGCTGTTTTTT.